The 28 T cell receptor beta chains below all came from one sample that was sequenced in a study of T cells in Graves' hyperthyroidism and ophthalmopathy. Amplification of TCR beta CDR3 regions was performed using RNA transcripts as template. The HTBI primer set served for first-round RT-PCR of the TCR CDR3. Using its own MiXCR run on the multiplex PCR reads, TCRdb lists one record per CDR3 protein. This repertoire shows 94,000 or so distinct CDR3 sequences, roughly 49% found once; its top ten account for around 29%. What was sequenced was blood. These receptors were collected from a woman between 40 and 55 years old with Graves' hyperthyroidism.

CDR3 DNA: TGCGCCAGCAGAAACGGACAGGGGGCGCAGGAGACCCAGTACTTC. Protein sequence: CASRNGQGAQETQYF. The chain combines TRBV5-1 with TRBJ2-5; 11 bases match TRBD1. V was pared by 5 bases and J by 5 bases, with 8 bases of the junction left unmatched. The CDR3 covers 15 residues. CDR1 and CDR2 from the germline V gene are SGHRS and YFSETQ.

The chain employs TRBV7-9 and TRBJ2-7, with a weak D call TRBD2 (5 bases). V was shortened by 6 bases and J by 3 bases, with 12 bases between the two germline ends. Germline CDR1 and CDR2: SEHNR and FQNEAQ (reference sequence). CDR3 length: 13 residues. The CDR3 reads CASRLEVGYEQYF. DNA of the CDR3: TGTGCCAGCAGGCTGGAGGTGGGCTACGAGCAGTACTTC.

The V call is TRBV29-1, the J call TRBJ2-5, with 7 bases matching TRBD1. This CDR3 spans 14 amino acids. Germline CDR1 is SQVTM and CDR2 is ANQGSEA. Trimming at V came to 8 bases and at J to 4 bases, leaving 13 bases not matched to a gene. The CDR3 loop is CSPSFKGAGETQYF. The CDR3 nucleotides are TGCAGCCCGTCCTTTAAGGGGGCCGGAGAGACCCAGTACTTC.

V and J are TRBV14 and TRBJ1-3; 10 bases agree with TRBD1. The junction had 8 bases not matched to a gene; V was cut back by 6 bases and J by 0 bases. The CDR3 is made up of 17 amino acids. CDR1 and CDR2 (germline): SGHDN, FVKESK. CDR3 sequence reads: CASRDRGAHLSGNTIYF. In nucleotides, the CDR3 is TGTGCCAGCAGGGACAGGGGGGCCCACCTCTCTGGAAACACCATATATTTT.

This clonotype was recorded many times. CDR3 sequence reads: CASSGAGSGTTGELFF. In DNA, the CDR3 is TGTGCCAGCAGCGGAGCTGGTAGCGGGACCACCGGGGAGCTGTTTTTT. This rearrangement joins TRBV7-8 to TRBJ2-2; TRBD2 aligns across 8 bases. The CDR3 extends over 16 amino acids. With 5 bases clipped from V and 4 bases from J, the junction kept 9 bases outside the gene matches. Per the germline V gene, CDR1 is SGHVS and CDR2 is FQNEAQ.

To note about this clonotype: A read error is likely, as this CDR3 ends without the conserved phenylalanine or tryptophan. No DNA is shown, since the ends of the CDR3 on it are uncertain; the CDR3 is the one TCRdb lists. CDR3: CSVERDREHRGAVV. This sequence joins TRBV29-1 and TRBJ2-2; no check of the table's D call, TRBD1, against the DNA was made. The CDR3 length is 14 residues, termini included. CDR1 and CDR2 from the germline V gene are SQVTM and ANQGSEA.

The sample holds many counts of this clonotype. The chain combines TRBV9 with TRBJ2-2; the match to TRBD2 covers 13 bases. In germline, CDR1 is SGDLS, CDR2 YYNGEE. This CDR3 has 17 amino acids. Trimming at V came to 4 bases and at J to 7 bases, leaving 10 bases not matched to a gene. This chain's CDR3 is CASSSWTSGRANGELFF. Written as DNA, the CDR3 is TGTGCCAGCAGCTCCTGGACTAGCGGGAGAGCGAACGGGGAGCTGTTTTTT.

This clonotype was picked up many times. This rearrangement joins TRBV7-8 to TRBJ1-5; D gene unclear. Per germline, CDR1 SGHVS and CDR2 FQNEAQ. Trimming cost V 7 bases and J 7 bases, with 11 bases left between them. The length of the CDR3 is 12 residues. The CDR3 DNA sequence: TGTGCCAGCACCTCGCCGGGGCAGCCCCAGCATTTT. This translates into CASTSPGQPQHF.

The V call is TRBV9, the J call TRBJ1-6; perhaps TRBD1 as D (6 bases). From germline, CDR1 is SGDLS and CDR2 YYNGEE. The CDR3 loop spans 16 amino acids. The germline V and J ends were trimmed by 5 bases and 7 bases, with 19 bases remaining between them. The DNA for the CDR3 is TGTGCCAGCAGAGGTGAAGGGGGGGACGCGAATTCACCCCTCCACTTT. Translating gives CASRGEGGDANSPLHF.

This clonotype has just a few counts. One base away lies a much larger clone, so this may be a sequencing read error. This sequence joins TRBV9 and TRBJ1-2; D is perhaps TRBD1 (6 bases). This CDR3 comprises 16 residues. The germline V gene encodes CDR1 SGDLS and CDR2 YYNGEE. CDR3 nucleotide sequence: TGTGCCAGCAGCGTAGCAGGTCAGGGGAGTAACTATGGCCACACCTTC. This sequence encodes CASSVAGQGSNYGHTF. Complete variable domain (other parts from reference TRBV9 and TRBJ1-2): DSGVTQTPKHLITATGQRVTLRCSPRSGDLSVYWYQQSLDQGLQFLIQYYNGEERAKGNILERFSAQQFPDLHSELNLSSLELGDSALYFCASSVAGQGSNYGHTFGSGTRLTVV.

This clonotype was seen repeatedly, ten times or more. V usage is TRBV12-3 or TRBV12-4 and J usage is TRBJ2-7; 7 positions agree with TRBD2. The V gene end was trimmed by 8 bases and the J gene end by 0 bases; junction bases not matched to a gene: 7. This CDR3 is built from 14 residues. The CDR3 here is CASQFGGSSYEQYF. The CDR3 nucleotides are TGTGCCAGCCAGTTCGGCGGGAGCTCCTACGAGCAGTACTTC.

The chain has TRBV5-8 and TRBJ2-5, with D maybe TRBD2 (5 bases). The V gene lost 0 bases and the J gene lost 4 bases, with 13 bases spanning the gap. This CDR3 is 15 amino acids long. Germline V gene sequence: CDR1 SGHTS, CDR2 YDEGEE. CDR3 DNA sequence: TGTGCCAGCAGCTTGGGGTCGGGCGGAGGAGAGACCCAGTACTTC. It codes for CASSLGSGGGETQYF.

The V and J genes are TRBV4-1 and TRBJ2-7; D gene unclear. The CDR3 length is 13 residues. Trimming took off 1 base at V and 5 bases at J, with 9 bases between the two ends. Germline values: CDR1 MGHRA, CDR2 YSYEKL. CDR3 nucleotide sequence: TGCGCCAGCAGCCAAGTTTGGATGAACGAGCAGTACTTC. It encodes CASSQVWMNEQYF.

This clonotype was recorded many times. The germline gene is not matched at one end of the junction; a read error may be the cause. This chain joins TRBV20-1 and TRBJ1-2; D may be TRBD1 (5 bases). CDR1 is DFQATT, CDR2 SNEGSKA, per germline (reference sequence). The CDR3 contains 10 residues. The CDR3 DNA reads TGCAGTGCTAGAGGGGTCGGGGGAAGCTTC. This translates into CSARGVGGSF.

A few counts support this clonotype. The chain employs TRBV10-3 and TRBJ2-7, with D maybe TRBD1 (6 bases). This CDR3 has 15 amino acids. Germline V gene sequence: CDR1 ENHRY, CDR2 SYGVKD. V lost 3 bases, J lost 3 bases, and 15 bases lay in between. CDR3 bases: TGTGCCATCAGTGAATCAGGGGCGCCCGACTACGAGCAGTACTTC. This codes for CAISESGAPDYEQYF.

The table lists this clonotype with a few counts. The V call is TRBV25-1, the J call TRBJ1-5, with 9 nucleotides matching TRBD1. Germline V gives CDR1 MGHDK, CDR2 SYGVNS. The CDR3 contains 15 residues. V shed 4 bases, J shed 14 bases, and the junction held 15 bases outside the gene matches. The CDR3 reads CASSAQDRGKSYEHF. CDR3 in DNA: TGTGCCAGCAGTGCCCAGGACAGGGGCAAATCCTACGAGCATTTT.

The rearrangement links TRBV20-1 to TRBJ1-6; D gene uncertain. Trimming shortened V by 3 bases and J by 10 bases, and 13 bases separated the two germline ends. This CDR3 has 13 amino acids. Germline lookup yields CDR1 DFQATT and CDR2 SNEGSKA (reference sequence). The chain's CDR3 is CSASLDLSSPLHF. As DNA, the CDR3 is TGCAGTGCTAGCTTGGACTTATCATCACCCCTCCACTTT.

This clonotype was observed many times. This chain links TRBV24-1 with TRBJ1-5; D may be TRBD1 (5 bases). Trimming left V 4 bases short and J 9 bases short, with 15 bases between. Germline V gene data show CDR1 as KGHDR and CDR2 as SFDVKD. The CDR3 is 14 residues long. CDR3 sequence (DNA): TGTGCCACCAGTGACGGGACCGCGAGTCTGCCCCAGCATTTT. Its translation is CATSDGTASLPQHF.

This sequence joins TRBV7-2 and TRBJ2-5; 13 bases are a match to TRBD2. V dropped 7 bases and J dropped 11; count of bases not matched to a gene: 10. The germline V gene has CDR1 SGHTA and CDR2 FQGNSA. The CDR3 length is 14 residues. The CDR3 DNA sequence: TGTGCCAGCACCTTTGGGACTAGCGGGAACCAGCAGTACTTC. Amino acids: CASTFGTSGNQQYF.

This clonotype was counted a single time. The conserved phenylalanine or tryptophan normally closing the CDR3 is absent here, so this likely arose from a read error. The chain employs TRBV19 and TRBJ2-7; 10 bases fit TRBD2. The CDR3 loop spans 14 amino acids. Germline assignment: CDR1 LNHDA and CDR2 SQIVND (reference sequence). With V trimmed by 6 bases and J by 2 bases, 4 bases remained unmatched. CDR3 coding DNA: TGTGCCAGTAGCAAGCGGGAGGGCCCCTACGAGCAGTACTCC. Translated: CASSKREGPYEQYS.

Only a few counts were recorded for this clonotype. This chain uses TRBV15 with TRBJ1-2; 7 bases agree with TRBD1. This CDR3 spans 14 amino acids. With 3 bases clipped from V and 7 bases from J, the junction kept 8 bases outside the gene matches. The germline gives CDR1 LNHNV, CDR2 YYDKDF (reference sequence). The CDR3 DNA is TGTGCCACCAGCAGGACCACAGGGGTATCTGGCTACACCTTC. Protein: CATSRTTGVSGYTF. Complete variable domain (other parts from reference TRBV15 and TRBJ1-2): DAMVIQNPRYQVTQFGKPVTLSCSQTLNHNVMYWYQQKSSQAPKLLFHYYDKDFNNEADTPDNFQSRRPNTSFCFLDIRSPGLGDTAMYLCATSRTTGVSGYTFGSGTRLTVV.

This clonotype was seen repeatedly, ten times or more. The CDR3 region is CSVGTGELFF. CDR3 coding DNA: TGCAGCGTAGGAACAGGGGAGCTGTTTTTT. This chain connects TRBV29-1 to TRBJ2-2; D gene unclear. Per the germline V gene, CDR1 is SQVTM and CDR2 is ANQGSEA. The CDR3 is made up of 10 amino acids. Trimming shortened V by 6 bases and J by 8 bases, and 7 bases separated the two germline ends.

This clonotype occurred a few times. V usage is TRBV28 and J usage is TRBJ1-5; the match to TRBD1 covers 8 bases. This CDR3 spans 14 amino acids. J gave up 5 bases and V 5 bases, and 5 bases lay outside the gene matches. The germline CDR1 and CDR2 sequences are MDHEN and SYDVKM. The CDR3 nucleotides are TGTGCCAGCAGTCCAGGGGGCGGGTATCAGCCCCAGCATTTT. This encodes CASSPGGGYQPQHF.

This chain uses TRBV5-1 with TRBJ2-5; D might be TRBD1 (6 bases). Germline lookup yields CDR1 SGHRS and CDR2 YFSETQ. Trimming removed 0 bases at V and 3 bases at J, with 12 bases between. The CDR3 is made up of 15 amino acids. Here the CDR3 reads CASSLVGAREETQYF. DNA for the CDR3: TGCGCCAGCAGCTTGGTGGGGGCGCGGGAAGAGACCCAGTACTTC.

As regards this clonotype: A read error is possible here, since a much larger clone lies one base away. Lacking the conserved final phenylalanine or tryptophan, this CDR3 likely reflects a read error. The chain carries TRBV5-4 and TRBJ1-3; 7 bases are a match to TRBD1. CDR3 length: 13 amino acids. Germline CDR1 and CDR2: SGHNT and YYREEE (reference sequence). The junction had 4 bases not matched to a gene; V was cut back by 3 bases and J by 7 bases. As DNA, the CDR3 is TGTGCCAGCAGCTCAGACAGGGTGAACACCATATATCTT. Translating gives CASSSDRVNTIYL.

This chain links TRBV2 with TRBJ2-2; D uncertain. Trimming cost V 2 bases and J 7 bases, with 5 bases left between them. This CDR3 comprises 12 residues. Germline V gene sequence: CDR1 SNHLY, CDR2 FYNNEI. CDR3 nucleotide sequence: TGTGCCAGCAGTGAATGGGTCGGGGAGCTGTTTTTT. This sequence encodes CASSEWVGELFF. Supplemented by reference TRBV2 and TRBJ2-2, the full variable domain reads EPEVTQTPSHQVTQMGQEVILRCVPISNHLYFYWYRQILGQKVEFLVSFYNNEISEKSEIFDDQFSVERPDGSNFTLKIRSTKLEDSAMYFCASSEWVGELFFGEGSRLTVL.

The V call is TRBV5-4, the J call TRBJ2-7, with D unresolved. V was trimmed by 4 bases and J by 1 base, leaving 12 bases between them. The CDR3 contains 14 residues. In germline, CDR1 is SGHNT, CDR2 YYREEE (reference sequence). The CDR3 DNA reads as TGTGCCAGCAGCCTTAGGACGATATCCTACGAGCAGTACTTC. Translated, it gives CASSLRTISYEQYF.

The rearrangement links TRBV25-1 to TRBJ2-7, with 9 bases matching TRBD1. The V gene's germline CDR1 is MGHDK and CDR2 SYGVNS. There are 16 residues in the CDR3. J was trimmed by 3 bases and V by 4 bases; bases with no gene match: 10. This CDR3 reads CASSAQDRGQFYEQYF. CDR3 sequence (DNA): TGTGCCAGCAGTGCCCAGGACAGGGGACAGTTCTACGAGCAGTACTTC.